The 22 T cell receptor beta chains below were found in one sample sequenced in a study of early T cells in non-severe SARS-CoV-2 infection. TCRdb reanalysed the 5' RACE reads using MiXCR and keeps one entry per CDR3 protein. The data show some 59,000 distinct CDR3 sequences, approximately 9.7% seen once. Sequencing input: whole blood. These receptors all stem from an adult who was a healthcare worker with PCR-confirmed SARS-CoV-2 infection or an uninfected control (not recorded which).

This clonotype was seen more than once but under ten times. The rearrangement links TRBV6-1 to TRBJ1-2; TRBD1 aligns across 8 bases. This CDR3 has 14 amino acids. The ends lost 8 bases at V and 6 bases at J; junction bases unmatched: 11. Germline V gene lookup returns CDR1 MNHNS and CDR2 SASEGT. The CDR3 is CASFSRDRTNGYTF. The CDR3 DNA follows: TGTGCCAGCTTCTCCCGGGACAGGACGAATGGCTACACCTTC.

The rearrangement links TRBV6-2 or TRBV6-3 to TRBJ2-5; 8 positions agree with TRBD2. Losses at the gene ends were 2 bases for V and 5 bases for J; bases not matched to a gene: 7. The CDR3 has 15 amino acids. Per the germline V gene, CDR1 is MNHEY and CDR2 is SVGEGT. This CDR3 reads CASSYGGGMSETQYF. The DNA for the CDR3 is TGTGCCAGCAGTTACGGCGGGGGGATGAGTGAGACCCAGTACTTC.

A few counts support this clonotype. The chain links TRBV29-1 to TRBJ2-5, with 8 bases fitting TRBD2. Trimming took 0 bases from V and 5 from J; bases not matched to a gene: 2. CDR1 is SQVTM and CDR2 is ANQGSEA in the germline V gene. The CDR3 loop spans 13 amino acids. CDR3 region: CSVEELAGETQYF. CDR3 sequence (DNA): TGCAGCGTTGAAGAGTTAGCGGGGGAGACCCAGTACTTC.

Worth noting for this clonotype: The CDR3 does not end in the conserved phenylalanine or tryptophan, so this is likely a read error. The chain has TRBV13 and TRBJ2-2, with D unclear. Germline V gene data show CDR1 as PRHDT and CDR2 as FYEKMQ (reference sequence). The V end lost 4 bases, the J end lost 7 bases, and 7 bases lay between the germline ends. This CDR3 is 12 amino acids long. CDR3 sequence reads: CASSSLGGELFY. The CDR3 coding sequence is TGTGCCAGCAGCTCCCTAGGCGGGGAGCTGTTTTAT.

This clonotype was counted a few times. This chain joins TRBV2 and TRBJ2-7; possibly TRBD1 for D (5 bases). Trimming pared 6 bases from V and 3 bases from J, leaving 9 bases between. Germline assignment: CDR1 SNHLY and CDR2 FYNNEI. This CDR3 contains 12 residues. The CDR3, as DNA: TGTGCCAGCAGGGAGACAGTCTACGAGCAGTACTTC. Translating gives CASRETVYEQYF.

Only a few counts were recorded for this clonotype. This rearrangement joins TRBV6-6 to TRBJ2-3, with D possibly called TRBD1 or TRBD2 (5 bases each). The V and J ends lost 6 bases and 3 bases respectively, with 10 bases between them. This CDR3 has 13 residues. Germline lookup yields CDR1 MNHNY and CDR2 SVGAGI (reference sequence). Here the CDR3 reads CASRGVGTDTQYF. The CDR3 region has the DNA TGTGCCAGCAGGGGGGTCGGGACAGATACGCAGTATTTT.

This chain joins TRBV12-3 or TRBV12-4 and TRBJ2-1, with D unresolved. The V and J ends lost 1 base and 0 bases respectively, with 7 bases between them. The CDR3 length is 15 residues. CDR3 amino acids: CASSLGLSSYNEQFF. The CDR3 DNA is TGTGCCAGCAGTTTAGGGCTAAGCTCCTACAATGAGCAGTTCTTC.

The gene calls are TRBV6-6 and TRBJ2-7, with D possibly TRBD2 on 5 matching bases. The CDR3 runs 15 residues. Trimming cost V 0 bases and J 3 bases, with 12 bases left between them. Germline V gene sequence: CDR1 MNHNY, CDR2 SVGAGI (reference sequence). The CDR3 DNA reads TGTGCCAGCAGTTACTCAGCCCTTGAGGGCTACGAGCAGTACTTC. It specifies CASSYSALEGYEQYF.

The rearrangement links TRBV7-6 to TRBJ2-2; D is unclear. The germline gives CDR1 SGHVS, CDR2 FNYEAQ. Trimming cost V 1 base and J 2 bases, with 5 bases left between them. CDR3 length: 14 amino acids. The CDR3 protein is CASSLEGNTGELFF. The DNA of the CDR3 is TGTGCCAGCAGCTTAGAGGGTAACACCGGGGAGCTGTTTTTT.

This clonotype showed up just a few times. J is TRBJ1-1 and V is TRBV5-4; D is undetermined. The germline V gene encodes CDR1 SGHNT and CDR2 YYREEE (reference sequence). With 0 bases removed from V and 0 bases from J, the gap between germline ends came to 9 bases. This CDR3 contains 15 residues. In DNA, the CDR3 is TGTGCCAGCAGCTTGGGGGGAATTGTGAACACTGAAGCTTTCTTT. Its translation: CASSLGGIVNTEAFF.

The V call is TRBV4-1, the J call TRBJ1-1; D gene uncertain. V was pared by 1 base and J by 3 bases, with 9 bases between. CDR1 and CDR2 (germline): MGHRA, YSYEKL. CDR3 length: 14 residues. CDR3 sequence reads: CASSQGPDYTEAFF. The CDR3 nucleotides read TGCGCCAGCAGCCAAGGCCCGGATTACACTGAAGCTTTCTTT.

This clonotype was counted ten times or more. The CDR3 loop reads CASSLRLAGGQETQYF. The CDR3 nucleotides read TGTGCCAGCAGCCTGAGACTAGCGGGGGGACAAGAGACCCAGTACTTC. V is TRBV7-8 and J is TRBJ2-5; 13 bases are shared with TRBD2. V lost 5 bases and J lost 2; bases outside the gene matches: 5. This CDR3 comprises 16 residues. Germline CDR1 reads SGHVS; CDR2 reads FQNEAQ.

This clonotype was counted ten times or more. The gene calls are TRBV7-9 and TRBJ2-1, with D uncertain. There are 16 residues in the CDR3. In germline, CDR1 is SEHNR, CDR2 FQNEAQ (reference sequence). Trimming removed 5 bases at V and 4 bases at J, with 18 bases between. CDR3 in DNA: TGTGCCAGCAGCCAAGCCACGCTGGTGGCATACAATGAGCAGTTCTTC. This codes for CASSQATLVAYNEQFF.

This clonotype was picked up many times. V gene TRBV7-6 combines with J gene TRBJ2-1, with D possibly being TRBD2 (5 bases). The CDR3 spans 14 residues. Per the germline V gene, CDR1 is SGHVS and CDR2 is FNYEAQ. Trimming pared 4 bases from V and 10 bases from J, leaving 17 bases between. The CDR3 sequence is CASSSQRGWSEQFF. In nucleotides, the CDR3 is TGTGCCAGCAGCTCGCAAAGAGGGTGGAGCGAGCAGTTCTTC.

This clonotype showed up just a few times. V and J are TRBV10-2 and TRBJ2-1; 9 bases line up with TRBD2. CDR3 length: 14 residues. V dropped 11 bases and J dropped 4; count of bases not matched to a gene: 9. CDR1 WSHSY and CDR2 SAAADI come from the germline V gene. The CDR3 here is CASSRLAGYNEQFF. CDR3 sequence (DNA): TGCGCCTCCTCCCGGCTAGCGGGGTACAATGAGCAGTTCTTC.

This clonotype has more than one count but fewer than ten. CDR3 coding DNA: TGTGCCTGGAGGGGGGGACATACGCAGTATTTT. Translation gives CAWRGGHTQYF. The V and J genes are TRBV30 and TRBJ2-3; weak D call: TRBD2 (6 bases). Looked up from germline, CDR1 is GTSNPN and CDR2 is SVGIG (reference sequence). V lost 3 bases to trimming and J lost 7 bases, with 8 bases between them. The length of the CDR3 is 11 residues.

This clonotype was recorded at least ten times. The CDR3 DNA sequence: TGTGCCAGCAGCTCAGACAGGGGCGACGAGCAGTACTTC. This sequence encodes CASSSDRGDEQYF. The chain is built from TRBV5-4 and TRBJ2-7; 8 bases line up with TRBD1. Germline-derived CDR1 and CDR2 are SGHNT and YYREEE (reference sequence). This CDR3 has 13 amino acids. The junction had 4 bases not matched to a gene; V was cut back by 3 bases and J by 5 bases.

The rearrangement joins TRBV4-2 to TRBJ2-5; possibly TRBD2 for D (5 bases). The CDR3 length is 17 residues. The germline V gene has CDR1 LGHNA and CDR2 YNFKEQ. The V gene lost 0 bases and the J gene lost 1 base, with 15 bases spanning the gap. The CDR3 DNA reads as TGTGCCAGCAGCCAAGAACGGTCCAGCGGCCGCCAAGAGACCCAGTACTTC. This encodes CASSQERSSGRQETQYF.

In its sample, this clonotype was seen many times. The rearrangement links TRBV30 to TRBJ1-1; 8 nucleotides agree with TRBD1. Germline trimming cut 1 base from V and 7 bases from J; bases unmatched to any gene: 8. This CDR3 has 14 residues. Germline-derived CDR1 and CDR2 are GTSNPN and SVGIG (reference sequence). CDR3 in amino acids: CAWSAQGAGDEAFF. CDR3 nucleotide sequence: TGTGCCTGGAGTGCCCAGGGGGCAGGCGATGAAGCTTTCTTT.

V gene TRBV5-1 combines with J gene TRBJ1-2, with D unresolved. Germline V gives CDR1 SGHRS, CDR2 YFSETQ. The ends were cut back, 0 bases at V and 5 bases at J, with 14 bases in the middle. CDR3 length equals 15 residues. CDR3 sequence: CASSLDTGGRYGYTF. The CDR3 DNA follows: TGCGCCAGCAGCTTGGATACGGGAGGGAGGTATGGCTACACCTTC.

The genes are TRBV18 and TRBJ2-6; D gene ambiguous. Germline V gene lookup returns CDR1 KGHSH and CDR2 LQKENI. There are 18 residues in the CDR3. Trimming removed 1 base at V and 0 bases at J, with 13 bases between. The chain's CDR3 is CASSPLLRHRSGANVLTF. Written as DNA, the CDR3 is TGTGCCAGCTCACCACTTCTAAGACACCGCTCTGGGGCCAACGTCCTGACTTTC.

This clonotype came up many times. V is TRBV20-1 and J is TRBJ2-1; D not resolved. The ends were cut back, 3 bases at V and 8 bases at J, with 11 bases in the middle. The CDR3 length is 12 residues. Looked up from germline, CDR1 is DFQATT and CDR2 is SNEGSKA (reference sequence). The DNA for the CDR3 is TGCAGTGCTAGCGGGCAGGTCGATGAGCAGTTCTTC. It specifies CSASGQVDEQFF.